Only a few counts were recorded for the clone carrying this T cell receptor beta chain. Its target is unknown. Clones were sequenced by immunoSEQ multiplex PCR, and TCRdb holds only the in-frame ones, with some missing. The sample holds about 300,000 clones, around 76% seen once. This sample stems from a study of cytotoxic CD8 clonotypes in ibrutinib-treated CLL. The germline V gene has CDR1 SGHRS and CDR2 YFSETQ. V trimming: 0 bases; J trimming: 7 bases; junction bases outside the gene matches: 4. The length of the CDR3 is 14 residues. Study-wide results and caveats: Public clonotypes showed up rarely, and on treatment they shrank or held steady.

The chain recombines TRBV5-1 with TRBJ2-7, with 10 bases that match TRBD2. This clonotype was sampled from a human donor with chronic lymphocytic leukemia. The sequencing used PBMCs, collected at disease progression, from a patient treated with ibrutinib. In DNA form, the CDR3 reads TGCGCCAGCAGCTTGGCTAGCGGGAGTGGAGAGCAGTACTTC. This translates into CASSLASGSGEQYF.